Each of the 31 T cell receptor beta chains below was sequenced from the same sample in a study of Ad26.COV2.S vaccination and SARS-CoV-2 variants. Treatment specified: 15 to 20 received Ad26.COV2.S at low or high dose, single or two shots; 5 received placebo; per-sample allocation not given. Sampling happened 63 days after the first vaccine or placebo injection. TCRdb keeps only in-frame clones here, not all; method: immunoSEQ multiplex PCR. The repertoire holds 350,000 to 400,000 clones, with about nine tenths as singletons. Here the sequenced sample was peripheral blood, taken in a trial of Ad26.COV2.S vaccine versus placebo. These receptors came from a person between 18 and 65 years old who received the Ad26.COV2.S COVID-19 vaccine or a placebo.

The V call is TRBV19, the J call TRBJ1-1; the D gene is possibly TRBD1 (5 bases). CDR1 is LNHDA, CDR2 SQIVND, per germline (reference sequence). Trimming cost V 1 base and J 7 bases, with 13 bases left between them. The CDR3 covers 14 residues. CDR3 loop: CASSIVGAAFEAFF. The CDR3 region has the DNA TGTGCCAGTAGTATAGTAGGGGCAGCCTTTGAAGCTTTCTTT. The whole variable domain, filled in from reference TRBV19 and TRBJ1-1, reads DGGITQSPKYLFRKEGQNVTLSCEQNLNHDAMYWYRQDPGQGLRLIYYSQIVNDFQKGDIAEGYSVSREKKESFPLTVTSAQKNPTAFYLCASSIVGAAFEAFFGQGTRLTVV.

This clone showed up just once. This chain joins TRBV9 and TRBJ2-6; tentatively, D is TRBD2 (6 bases). The CDR3 has 19 residues. The germline gives CDR1 SGDLS, CDR2 YYNGEE. V was clipped by 3 bases and J by 0 bases, with 19 bases between them. CDR3 in DNA: TGTGCCAGCAGCGCCCCGGCGGGGTCCTTTAACTCTGGGGCCAACGTCCTGACTTTC. Amino acid sequence: CASSAPAGSFNSGANVLTF.

The chain employs TRBV27 and TRBJ2-1; 9 nucleotides align to TRBD2. The CDR3 length is 15 residues. With V trimmed by 5 bases and J by 9 bases, 11 bases remained unmatched. The V gene's germline CDR1 is MNHEY and CDR2 SMNVEV (reference sequence). CDR3 sequence: CASSPLAGGRVEQFF. The CDR3 nucleotides are TGTGCCAGCAGTCCTCTGGCGGGGGGGCGGGTTGAGCAGTTCTTC.

This clone was seen just once. CDR3 sequence (DNA): TGCAGCGTATACAGGGACGATGGCTACACCTTC. Amino acids: CSVYRDDGYTF. The chain joins TRBV29-1 to TRBJ1-2; D may be TRBD1 (6 bases). CDR3 length: 11 residues. The germline gives CDR1 SQVTM, CDR2 ANQGSEA. V was pared by 6 bases and J by 6 bases, with 11 bases between.

V and J are TRBV27 and TRBJ1-6, with D perhaps matching TRBD1 (5 bases). The CDR3 totals 16 residues. From germline, CDR1 is MNHEY and CDR2 SMNVEV (reference sequence). V was trimmed by 4 bases and J by 0 bases, leaving 10 bases between them. In DNA, the CDR3 is TGTGCCAGCAGTTCTTTGACAGACTCCTATAATTCACCCCTCCACTTT. This gives the protein CASSSLTDSYNSPLHF.

This chain uses TRBV19 with TRBJ1-5, with TRBD1 as a possible D gene (5 bases). Germline CDR1 and CDR2: LNHDA and SQIVND (reference sequence). V dropped 7 bases and J dropped 5 bases, with 12 bases sitting between them. The CDR3 consists of 13 residues. The CDR3 nucleotides read TGTGCCAGTACCAAGGGACCGTATCAGCCCCAGCATTTT. Its translation: CASTKGPYQPQHF.

The V gene is TRBV5-1, the J gene TRBJ2-7, with a weak D call TRBD1 (5 bases). Trimming left V 0 bases short and J 1 base short, with 14 bases between. Germline V gene sequence: CDR1 SGHRS, CDR2 YFSETQ. This CDR3 contains 16 residues. The CDR3 coding sequence is TGCGCCAGCAGCTTGGGCCAGGGTTTCGCGTCCTACGAGCAGTACTTC. Residues: CASSLGQGFASYEQYF.

The CDR3: CASSQVAVGEKLFF. The DNA of the CDR3 is TGCGCCAGCAGCCAAGTGGCGGTTGGGGAAAAACTGTTTTTT. V gene TRBV4-1 combines with J gene TRBJ1-4, with D unresolved. V dropped 1 base and J dropped 8 bases, with 11 bases sitting between them. CDR3 length: 14 residues. From germline, CDR1 is MGHRA and CDR2 YSYEKL.

The chain couples TRBV3-1 (or the pseudogene TRBV3-2) to TRBJ2-5; 8 bases are shared with TRBD2. The CDR3 is made up of 16 amino acids. Per the germline V gene, CDR1 is LGHDT and CDR2 is YNNKEL (reference sequence). J was trimmed by 5 bases and V by 0 bases; bases with no gene match: 8. DNA of the CDR3: TGTGCCAGCAGCCAAGACAGCGGGGGCCCCTATGAGACCCAGTACTTC. Translating it yields CASSQDSGGPYETQYF.

The chain employs TRBV3-1 (or the pseudogene TRBV3-2) and TRBJ2-2; D remains unclear. Trimming removed 0 bases from V and 0 bases from J, with 2 bases in between. The CDR3 spans 14 residues. Germline V gene lookup returns CDR1 LGHDT and CDR2 YNNKEL (reference sequence). CDR3 sequence: CASSQEPNTGELFF. The CDR3, as DNA: TGTGCCAGCAGCCAAGAACCGAACACCGGGGAGCTGTTTTTT.

The gene calls are TRBV29-1 and TRBJ2-4; 9 bases line up with TRBD1. Germline V gives CDR1 SQVTM, CDR2 ANQGSEA. The CDR3 consists of 13 residues. Trimming took 2 bases from V and 8 from J; bases not matched to a gene: 4. As DNA, the CDR3 is TGCAGCGTTGAACAGACAGGGGGTGACATTCAGTACTTC. The encoded protein is CSVEQTGGDIQYF.

This chain uses TRBV5-1 with TRBJ2-7, with TRBD1 as a possible D gene (6 bases). V was trimmed by 0 bases and J by 7 bases, leaving 14 bases between them. This CDR3 has 14 residues. CDR1 SGHRS and CDR2 YFSETQ come from the germline V gene. This CDR3 reads CASSLEDRAPEQYF. The CDR3 DNA is TGCGCCAGCAGCTTGGAGGACAGAGCACCAGAGCAGTACTTC.

This chain joins TRBV4-3 and TRBJ1-5; D remains unclear. The CDR3 contains 15 residues. Germline CDR1 LGHNA, CDR2 YSLEER. Trimming pared 0 bases from V and 3 bases from J, leaving 9 bases between. The CDR3 DNA reads as TGCGCCAGCAGCCAAGATCTAACAGTCAATCAGCCCCAGCATTTT. Translated, it gives CASSQDLTVNQPQHF.

The rearrangement links TRBV4-1 to TRBJ2-3, with D possibly TRBD2 on 7 matching bases. Trimming removed 3 bases from V and 4 bases from J, with 11 bases in between. The CDR3 is 14 residues long. The germline CDR1 and CDR2 sequences are MGHRA and YSYEKL. The CDR3 region has the DNA TGCGCCAGCAGCCAGACGGGGGGCTCAGATACGCAGTATTTT. As protein: CASSQTGGSDTQYF.

This chain uses TRBV7-9 with TRBJ1-1; D possibly corresponds to TRBD1 (5 bases). Germline CDR1 is SEHNR and CDR2 is FQNEAQ (reference sequence). Between the trimmed V and J ends, which lost 5 bases and 0 bases, there was a span of 10 bases. The CDR3 has 14 amino acids. CDR3 protein: CASSPGAVNTEAFF. CDR3 in DNA: TGTGCCAGCAGCCCCGGGGCAGTGAACACTGAAGCTTTCTTT.

The CDR3 coding sequence is TGTGCCAGTATGGCTCCTAGCGGGGGTACGAACACCGGGGAGCTGTTTTTT. As protein: CASMAPSGGTNTGELFF. The chain has TRBV19 and TRBJ2-2; 10 positions agree with TRBD2. The germline V gene has CDR1 LNHDA and CDR2 SQIVND (reference sequence). The ends lost 7 bases at V and 0 bases at J; junction bases unmatched: 8. The CDR3 is 17 amino acids.

The chain recombines TRBV5-1 with TRBJ1-4; the D gene is possibly TRBD1 (6 bases). From germline, CDR1 is SGHRS and CDR2 YFSETQ. The germline V and J ends were trimmed by 2 bases and 6 bases, with 11 bases remaining between them. CDR3 length: 14 amino acids. The CDR3 bases are TGCGCCAGCAGCTTCGGAGGGGGGGATGAAAAACTGTTTTTT. Amino acid sequence: CASSFGGGDEKLFF. The whole variable domain, filled in from reference TRBV5-1 and TRBJ1-4, reads KAGVTQTPRYLIKTRGQQVTLSCSPISGHRSVSWYQQTPGQGLQFLFEYFSETQRNKGNFPGRFSGRQFSNSRSEMNVSTLELGDSALYLCASSFGGGDEKLFFGSGTQLSVL.

This sequence joins TRBV18 and TRBJ2-5; 10 nucleotides line up with TRBD2. V lost 5 bases, J lost 4 bases, and 4 bases stayed unmatched. Germline assignment: CDR1 KGHSH and CDR2 LQKENI. CDR3 length equals 14 residues. The CDR3 DNA sequence: TGTGCCAGCTCATCCCTAGCGGGGGTAGAGACCCAGTACTTC. The encoded protein is CASSSLAGVETQYF.

The V gene is TRBV7-2, the J gene TRBJ1-1; D possibly corresponds to TRBD1 (6 bases). V was cut by 1 base and J by 4 bases, with 10 bases left in between. Germline loops: CDR1 SGHTA, CDR2 FQGNSA. The CDR3 totals 14 residues. The CDR3 DNA reads as TGTGCCAGCAGCTTAGAACAGGGTGTCACTGAAGCTTTCTTT. Translating gives CASSLEQGVTEAFF.

The chain uses TRBV18 and TRBJ1-3; the match to TRBD1 covers 9 bases. V lost 5 bases, J lost 4 bases, and 6 bases stayed unmatched. Germline values: CDR1 KGHSH, CDR2 LQKENI. The CDR3 consists of 15 residues. Written as DNA, the CDR3 is TGTGCCAGCTCATTTGGACAGGGGCAAGGAAACACCATATATTTT. Its translation is CASSFGQGQGNTIYF.

The chain couples TRBV15 to TRBJ1-3; D may be TRBD1 (5 bases). Trimming cost V 3 bases and J 0 bases, with 9 bases left between them. CDR3 length: 15 amino acids. CDR1 and CDR2 from the germline V gene are LNHNV and YYDKDF (reference sequence). The CDR3 DNA reads TGTGCCACCAGCAGCCCAGGGACCTCTGGAAACACCATATATTTT. It encodes CATSSPGTSGNTIYF.

The V and J genes are TRBV5-6 and TRBJ1-6; D perhaps matches TRBD1 (5 bases). This CDR3 is 15 amino acids long. Trimming removed 0 bases from V and 7 bases from J, with 11 bases in between. Germline V gene data show CDR1 as SGHDT and CDR2 as YYEEEE. The CDR3 sequence: CASSLGGTPNSPLHF. For the CDR3, the DNA is TGTGCCAGCAGCTTGGGGGGGACGCCGAATTCACCCCTCCACTTT.

This chain uses TRBV15 with TRBJ2-2, with no clear D. The CDR3 totals 14 residues. The germline CDR1 and CDR2 sequences are LNHNV and YYDKDF (reference sequence). The V end was cut by 3 bases, the J end by 3 bases, with 8 bases between. The CDR3 nucleotides are TGTGCCACCAGCAGTCGACGCGACACCGGGGAGCTGTTTTTT. This codes for CATSSRRDTGELFF. Drawing the rest from reference TRBV15 and TRBJ2-2, the complete variable domain is DAMVIQNPRYQVTQFGKPVTLSCSQTLNHNVMYWYQQKSSQAPKLLFHYYDKDFNNEADTPDNFQSRRPNTSFCFLDIRSPGLGDTAMYLCATSSRRDTGELFFGEGSRLTVL.

The V gene is TRBV7-8, the J gene TRBJ2-2; D not certain. The CDR3 covers 15 residues. Trimming removed 7 bases at V and 6 bases at J, with 18 bases between. The germline CDR1 and CDR2 sequences are SGHVS and FQNEAQ. The CDR3 here is CASNIFGQQAGELFF. CDR3 coding DNA: TGTGCCAGCAACATATTTGGGCAGCAGGCCGGGGAGCTGTTTTTT.

The chain combines TRBV2 with TRBJ1-4; TRBD1 is a possible D gene (6 bases). Germline assignment: CDR1 SNHLY and CDR2 FYNNEI. The V end lost 7 bases, the J end lost 7 bases, and 13 bases lay between the germline ends. The CDR3 has 13 residues. CDR3 DNA sequence: TGTGCCAGCAAATATGGGACACCTGAAAAACTGTTTTTT. It encodes CASKYGTPEKLFF.

This clone has only a few counts. The chain employs TRBV6-6 and TRBJ1-1; no reliable D call. Germline loops: CDR1 MNHNY, CDR2 SVGAGI (reference sequence). The CDR3 is 13 residues long. V was clipped by 8 bases and J by 4 bases, with 14 bases between them. The CDR3 bases are TGTGCCAGCGGAGGTGACGGTGGCACTGAAGCTTTCTTT. Amino acid sequence: CASGGDGGTEAFF.

The chain joins TRBV5-8 to TRBJ1-1, with D hard to call. V shed 1 base and J shed 0 bases, with 7 bases lying between them. This CDR3 is built from 14 residues. Germline V CDR1 and CDR2: SGHTS, YDEGEE. The CDR3 DNA is TGTGCCAGCAGCTTGATGGACCTGAACACTGAAGCTTTCTTT. Its translation: CASSLMDLNTEAFF.

This chain uses TRBV27 with TRBJ1-1; 7 bases are a match to TRBD1. V lost 3 bases and J lost 4; bases outside the gene matches: 8. Germline V gene lookup returns CDR1 MNHEY and CDR2 SMNVEV (reference sequence). This CDR3 has 15 residues. The CDR3 loop is CASSFWRQGGTEAFF. The DNA of the CDR3 is TGTGCCAGCAGTTTTTGGAGACAGGGAGGCACTGAAGCTTTCTTT.

This clone has more than one count but fewer than ten. This chain links TRBV7-9 with TRBJ1-2, with D hard to call. Germline CDR1 and CDR2: SEHNR and FQNEAQ (reference sequence). V lost 3 bases, J lost 6 bases, and 5 bases lay in between. This CDR3 is 11 amino acids long. The CDR3 reads CASSFGDGYTF. CDR3 nucleotide sequence: TGTGCCAGCAGCTTCGGGGATGGCTACACCTTC.

The V call is TRBV2, the J call TRBJ1-3; the match to TRBD1 covers 9 bases. The length of the CDR3 is 18 residues. The V gene end was trimmed by 6 bases and the J gene end by 0 bases; junction bases not matched to a gene: 12. Germline CDR1 and CDR2: SNHLY and FYNNEI. Here the CDR3 DNA reads TGTGCCAGCAGCCGGGACAGGGAAACCCTAAGCTCTGGAAACACCATATATTTT. Translated: CASSRDRETLSSGNTIYF.

The CDR3 sequence: CASSVAQGVNTGELFF. Written as DNA, the CDR3 is TGTGCCAGCAGCGTAGCTCAAGGGGTGAACACCGGGGAGCTGTTTTTT. This chain connects TRBV9 to TRBJ2-2; D is perhaps TRBD1 (5 bases). The CDR3 runs to 16 residues. Germline-derived CDR1 and CDR2 are SGDLS and YYNGEE. V was clipped by 0 bases and J by 1 base, with 10 bases between them.